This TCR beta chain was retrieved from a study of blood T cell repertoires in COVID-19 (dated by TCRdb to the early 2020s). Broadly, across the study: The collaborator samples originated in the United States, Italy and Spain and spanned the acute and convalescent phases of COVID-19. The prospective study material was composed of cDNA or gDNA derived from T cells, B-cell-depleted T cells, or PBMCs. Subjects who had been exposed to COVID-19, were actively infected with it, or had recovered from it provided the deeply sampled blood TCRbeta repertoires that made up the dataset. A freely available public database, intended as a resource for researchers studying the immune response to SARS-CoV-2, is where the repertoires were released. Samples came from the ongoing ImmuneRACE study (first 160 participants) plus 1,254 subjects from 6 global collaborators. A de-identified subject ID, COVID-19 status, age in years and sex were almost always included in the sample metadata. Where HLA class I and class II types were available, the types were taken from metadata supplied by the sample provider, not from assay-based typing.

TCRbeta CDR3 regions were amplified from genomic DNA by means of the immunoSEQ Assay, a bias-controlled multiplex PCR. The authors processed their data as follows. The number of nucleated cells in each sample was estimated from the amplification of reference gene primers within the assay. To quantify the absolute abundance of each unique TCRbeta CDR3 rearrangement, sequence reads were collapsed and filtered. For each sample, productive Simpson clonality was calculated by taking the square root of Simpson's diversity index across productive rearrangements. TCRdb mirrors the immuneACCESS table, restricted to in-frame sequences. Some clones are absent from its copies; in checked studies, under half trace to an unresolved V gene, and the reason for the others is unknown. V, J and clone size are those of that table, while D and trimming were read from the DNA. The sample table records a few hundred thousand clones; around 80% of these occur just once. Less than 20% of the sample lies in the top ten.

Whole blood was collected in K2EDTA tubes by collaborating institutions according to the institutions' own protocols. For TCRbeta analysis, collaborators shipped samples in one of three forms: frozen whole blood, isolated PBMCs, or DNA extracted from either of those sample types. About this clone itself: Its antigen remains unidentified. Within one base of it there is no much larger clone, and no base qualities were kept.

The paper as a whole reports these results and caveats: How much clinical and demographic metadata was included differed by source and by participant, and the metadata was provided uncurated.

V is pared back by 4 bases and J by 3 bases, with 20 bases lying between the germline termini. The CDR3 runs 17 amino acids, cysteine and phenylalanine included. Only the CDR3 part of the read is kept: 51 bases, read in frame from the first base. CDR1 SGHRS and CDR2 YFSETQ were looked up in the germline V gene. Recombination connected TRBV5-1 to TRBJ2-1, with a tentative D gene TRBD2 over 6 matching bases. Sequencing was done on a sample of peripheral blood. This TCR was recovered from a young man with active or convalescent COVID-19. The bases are TGCGCCAGCAGCCCGGCGAGTTCTAGCGCCCGCTACAATGAGCAGTTCTTC. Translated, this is CASSPASSSARYNEQFF.